The T cell receptor beta chain described here comes from a study of T cell responses to AZD1222 COVID-19 vaccine. The assay was immunoSEQ multiplex PCR, and TCRdb's table has in-frame clones only and misses some. The data show roughly 160,000 clones, roughly 94% seen once. V lost 3 bases, J lost 8 bases, and 19 bases lay in between. CDR1 and CDR2 (germline): SQVTM, ANQGSEA. The CDR3 consists of 14 residues. This chain connects TRBV29-1 to TRBJ1-1; tentatively, D is TRBD1 (5 bases). The TCR was taken from an adult in good health. Material: peripheral blood, obtained on day 0 of AZD1222 vaccination. The CDR3 is CSVEIRQGNAEAFF. In nucleotides, the CDR3 is TGCAGCGTTGAGATACGCCAGGGAAATGCGGAAGCTTTCTTT.